This entry is about one TCR beta chain. Sequencing was performed with immunoSEQ multiplex PCR; in TCRdb, only in-frame clones are kept and a portion is missing. The repertoire holds under 100,000 clones, around 85% seen once, with around 3.1% in the top ten. This entry comes from a study of blood T cell repertoires in COVID-19. Germline assignment: CDR1 MNHEY and CDR2 SVGAGI. Trimming took 7 bases from V and 11 from J, leaving 18 bases between them. The CDR3 covers 14 residues. The gene calls are TRBV6-5 and TRBJ1-6; D remains unclear. The source is a man aged 50 to 59 with acute or convalescent COVID-19. The sample consisted of peripheral blood. CDR3 DNA sequence: TGTGCCAGCACCCCAACTTTACAGAGTACACCCCTCCACTTT. Its protein product is CASTPTLQSTPLHF.